This is a list of T cell receptor beta chains from one sample in a study of CD8+ T cells in alopecia areata. Assay used: immunoSEQ multiplex PCR; TCRdb lists only in-frame clones, some missing. The sample gives about 150,000 clones, more than 45% of which show up once; just under 20% is in the top ten. The sequencing here drew on CD8+ T cells sorted from blood, taken at week 0. All receptors come from a human donor with alopecia areata. CDR3s include the opening cysteine and the closing phenylalanine or tryptophan. D genes are given only for firm matches. The size entry is marked missing in some rows and otherwise reads once, few, many or a size class.

j_call,clone_size,v_call,d_call,cdr3_nt,cdr3_aa
TRBJ1-2,.,TRBV30,.,TGTGCCTGGACTGAGATCGGGCCCGACTATGGCTACACCTTC,CAWTEIGPDYGYTF
TRBJ1-1,.,TRBV19,.,TGTGCCAGTAGTATTGTGACTGAAGCTTTCTTT,CASSIVTEAFF
TRBJ1-1,.,TRBV30,.,TGTGCCTGGAGTGTAGTAGGGCGTGAAGCTTTCTTT,CAWSVVGREAFF
TRBJ2-5,.,TRBV4-3,.,TGCGCCAGCAGCCAAGGTGTAGGAGGAGGGGAACAAGAGACCCAGTACTTC,CASSQGVGGGEQETQYF
TRBJ1-1,.,TRBV6-5,.,TGTGCCAGCAGTTACACCGGGACACAGAACACTGAAGCTTTCTTT,CASSYTGTQNTEAFF
TRBJ2-7,few,TRBV4-1,TRBD1,TGCGCCAGCAGCCAAGAAGAAGGGGGCTGGCCCTACGAGCAGTACTTC,CASSQEEGGWPYEQYF
TRBJ2-1,few,TRBV30,TRBD2,TGTGCCTGGAGTGTGCGGGGGGCCTACAATGAGCAGTTCTTC,CAWSVRGAYNEQFF
TRBJ2-3,.,TRBV30,.,TGTGCCTGGAGGGGGGACGCCTCCACAGATACGCAGTATTTT,CAWRGDASTDTQYF
TRBJ1-1,.,TRBV5-1,.,TGCGCCAGCAGCTCGACGGGAAGTGAAGCTTTCTTT,CASSSTGSEAFF
TRBJ2-1,.,TRBV19,.,TGTGCCAGTAGTCGGAGACTAGCCTACAATGAGCAGTTCTTC,CASSRRLAYNEQFF
TRBJ1-6,.,TRBV19,.,TGTGCCAGTACCAAGGGGAGTGCAGCACCCCTCCACTTT,CASTKGSAAPLHF
TRBJ2-7,.,TRBV30,.,TGTGCCTGGAATATCCTTCTTGGGGAGCAGTACTTC,CAWNILLGEQYF
TRBJ2-1,.,TRBV29-1,.,TGCAGCGTTGAAGATCAAGATGGGCAGTTCTTC,CSVEDQDGQFF
TRBJ1-5,.,TRBV7-2,.,TGTGCCAGCAGCTCCCTGGATCAGCCCCAGCATTTT,CASSSLDQPQHF
TRBJ1-4,.,TRBV9,.,TGTGCCAGCAGCGTGAGAATGGCCGTTAATGAAAAACTGTTTTTT,CASSVRMAVNEKLFF
TRBJ2-1,few,TRBV10-3,.,TGTGCCATCCGATATGACTCCTACAATGAGCAGTTCTTC,CAIRYDSYNEQFF
TRBJ1-6,few,TRBV13,TRBD1,TGTGCCAGCAGCTTGGAGGAGGAGGACAGGGGGAATTCACCCCTCCACTTT,CASSLEEEDRGNSPLHF
TRBJ2-7,.,TRBV28,TRBD1,TGTGCCAGCGCCAGTCCCGGGACAGGAGACTACGAGCAGTACTTC,CASASPGTGDYEQYF
TRBJ2-7,.,TRBV7-9,.,TGTGCCAGCAGCTTAGCGCAGGGTCAGAACGAGCAGTACTTC,CASSLAQGQNEQYF
TRBJ2-7,.,TRBV25-1,.,TGTGCCAGCAGTGTCTCTTACGAGCAGTACTTC,CASSVSYEQYF
TRBJ2-7,.,TRBV30,TRBD1,TGTGCCTGGAGACAGGGGGTTGGCTACGAGCAGTACTTC,CAWRQGVGYEQYF
TRBJ1-2,.,TRBV4-3,TRBD1,TGCGCCAGCAGCCAGGGACAGGGGGGGGCTGGCTACACCTTC,CASSQGQGGAGYTF
TRBJ1-4,few,TRBV7-8,.,TGTGCCAGCAGCTTGGCGATCAGGGGTGAAAAACTGTTTTTT,CASSLAIRGEKLFF
TRBJ2-7,few,TRBV6-1,.,TGTGCCAGTTCCCAAGGGGGTCCCTACGAGCAGTACTTC,CASSQGGPYEQYF
TRBJ2-2,.,TRBV29-1,.,TGCAGCGTTGACAAGGGGACCGAGCACACCGGGGAGCTGTTTTTT,CSVDKGTEHTGELFF
TRBJ2-7,.,TRBV10-3,.,TGTGCCATCAGCAAGAAGACAGAATCCGTAGATGGTCTAGCCTACGAGCAGTACTTC,CAISKKTESVDGLAYEQYF
TRBJ2-7,.,TRBV7-2,.,TGTGCCAGCAGCTCCACCCCGAGACTCACCTACGAGCAGTACTTC,CASSSTPRLTYEQYF
TRBJ2-3,.,TRBV7-3,.,TGTGCCAGCAGCCTCGATGGCGCTACCGGAGATACGCAGTATTTT,CASSLDGATGDTQYF
TRBJ2-1,few,TRBV18,TRBD1,TGTGCCAGCTCACCGTCGGGTCCGGGACAGGGGGTAGGTGAGCAGTTCTTC,CASSPSGPGQGVGEQFF